This TCR beta chain was documented in a study of post-analysis software for immune sequencing data. In the study overall: Several disease courses (relapsing-remitting, secondary progressive and progressive-relapsing) of multiple sclerosis were included.

In its sample, this clonotype was seen a few times. Its antigen is currently unknown. V was trimmed by 3 bases and J by 7 bases, leaving 16 bases between them. Germline CDR1 and CDR2: ENHRY and SYGVKD. The CDR3 sequence is 14 residues long. Study-wide results and limits: Elevated frequency relative to controls characterized roughly 5 TRBV segments in patients, TRBV5-6, TRBV5-1 and TRBV20-1 among them. When the samples were clustered directly with F measure, those that had been prepared in the same batch showed strong co-clustering. Those with multiple sclerosis, the patient group, showed significantly lower normalized Chao1 diversity than controls.

The library was made from cDNA and included unique molecular identifiers. Each sample of roughly 0.9 to 10 million input T cells yielded about 500,000 cDNA molecules, so each molecule approximated one T cell. TCRdb itself ran the PCR reads through MiXCR, one entry per CDR3 protein. The sample includes about 500,000 distinct CDR3 sequences, roughly 45% of them seen just once. The rearrangement uses TRBV10-3 and TRBJ2-7; D unresolved. The receptor was derived from a girl aged 5-17 years with multiple sclerosis. Sequenced: blood. DNA of the CDR3: TGTGCCATCAGTGAAGGTGTAACGGACCTGGAGCAGTACTTC. Translation: CAISEGVTDLEQYF.